The clone carrying this TCR beta chain was seen a single time. V lost 5 bases to trimming and J lost 8 bases, with 11 bases between them. The CDR3 contains 12 residues. The germline CDR1 and CDR2 sequences are LNHDA and SQIVND (reference sequence). The method was immunoSEQ multiplex PCR; TCRdb's version includes in-frame clones alone and lacks a portion of them. The table includes tens of thousands of clones, 87% detected once. This entry comes from a study of T cell responses to AZD1222 COVID-19 vaccine. The sequence was obtained from an adult who received the AZD1222 COVID-19 vaccine. This sample comprised peripheral blood, obtained 28 days after the second AZD1222 dose. This chain connects TRBV19 to TRBJ2-3; D not resolved. The CDR3 bases are TGTGCCAGTAGTTCCCGCCCTGGTACGCAGTATTTT. Its protein product is CASSSRPGTQYF. Drawing the rest from reference TRBV19 and TRBJ2-3, the complete variable domain is DGGITQSPKYLFRKEGQNVTLSCEQNLNHDAMYWYRQDPGQGLRLIYYSQIVNDFQKGDIAEGYSVSREKKESFPLTVTSAQKNPTAFYLCASSSRPGTQYFGPGTRLTVL.